The 12 T cell receptor beta chains reported below all come from one sample, sequenced in a study of T cells in Graves' hyperthyroidism and ophthalmopathy. Amplified regions were TCR beta CDR3 sequences from RNA transcripts. The primer set for the first-round RT-PCR of the TCR CDR3 was HTBI. TCRdb fed the multiplex PCR reads into MiXCR, producing one record per CDR3 protein. The sample includes around 200,000 distinct CDR3 sequences, about 17% of them seen just once. The specimen was blood. All receptors derive from a woman between 50 and 59 years old with Graves' hyperthyroidism.

The chain recombines TRBV5-1 with TRBJ2-3; D perhaps matches TRBD2 (6 bases). CDR3 length: 13 residues. The V end was cut by 4 bases, the J end by 6 bases, with 12 bases between. Germline V gene lookup returns CDR1 SGHRS and CDR2 YFSETQ. DNA of the CDR3: TGCGCCAGCAGCCCCTCCGGGGGTGATACGCAGTATTTT. This codes for CASSPSGGDTQYF.

This clonotype was counted many times. The J gene is TRBJ2-7, the V gene TRBV20-1; D assignment may be TRBD1 or TRBD2 (5 bases each). CDR3 length equals 15 residues. V was trimmed by 6 bases and J by 2 bases, leaving 20 bases between them. The germline CDR1 and CDR2 sequences are DFQATT and SNEGSKA (reference sequence). The CDR3 region is CSAARDARGTYEQYF. CDR3 sequence (DNA): TGCAGTGCCGCCCGGGACGCCCGTGGGACCTACGAGCAGTACTTC.

At least ten counts were recorded for this clonotype. V gene TRBV13 combines with J gene TRBJ2-7; TRBD1 matches at 7 bases. Germline values: CDR1 PRHDT, CDR2 FYEKMQ (reference sequence). Unmatched junction bases numbered 7, after V lost 6 bases and J lost 2 bases. This CDR3 is built from 14 residues. The CDR3 coding sequence is TGTGCCAGCAGAGAACAGGGGTTCCCCTACGAGCAGTACTTC. Protein product: CASREQGFPYEQYF.

The chain is built from TRBV6-5 and TRBJ2-3; 14 positions agree with TRBD2. The CDR3 is made up of 22 amino acids. Germline V gene lookup returns CDR1 MNHEY and CDR2 SVGAGI. Unmatched junction bases numbered 16, after V lost 2 bases and J lost 0 bases. CDR3 amino acids: CASSYPRLAGGPGGTSTDTQYF. CDR3 sequence (DNA): TGTGCCAGCAGTTACCCTCGACTAGCGGGAGGGCCGGGGGGAACCAGCACAGATACGCAGTATTTT.

In this sample, this clonotype turned up many times. The chain carries TRBV24-1 and TRBJ1-5; 7 bases are a match to TRBD1. The ends lost 4 bases at V and 3 bases at J; junction bases unmatched: 11. The CDR3 has 17 residues. CDR1 and CDR2 (germline): KGHDR, SFDVKD. The CDR3 DNA reads TGTGCCACCAGTGACCCTAGAACCACAGGGGCCAATCAGCCCCAGCATTTT. Encoded protein: CATSDPRTTGANQPQHF.

This clonotype was detected ten times or more. This sequence joins TRBV29-1 and TRBJ1-1; D gene ambiguous. V was shortened by 2 bases and J by 8 bases, with 9 bases between the two germline ends. This CDR3 has 11 amino acids. The germline gives CDR1 SQVTM, CDR2 ANQGSEA. The CDR3 protein is CSVELGLEAFF. The CDR3 region has the DNA TGCAGCGTTGAACTGGGTCTCGAAGCTTTCTTT.

This clonotype showed up many times. In nucleotides, the CDR3 is TGTGCCAGCAGCTTAGTAGGTGGGAGTTCTTATGGCTACACCTTC. Translation: CASSLVGGSSYGYTF. The rearrangement links TRBV7-2 to TRBJ1-2; no clear D. This CDR3 spans 15 amino acids. V was pared by 1 base and J by 5 bases, with 14 bases between. Germline lookup yields CDR1 SGHTA and CDR2 FQGNSA.

This clonotype was recorded at least ten times. The V and J genes are TRBV9 and TRBJ2-5, with D perhaps TRBD2 (7 bases). Trimming shortened V by 0 bases and J by 2 bases, and 20 bases separated the two germline ends. The CDR3 length is 18 residues. Germline V lookup: CDR1 SGDLS, CDR2 YYNGEE. In DNA form, the CDR3 reads TGTGCCAGCAGCGTAGGAGGGGGGGTTGCGGGACTACAAGAGACCCAGTACTTC. It yields the protein CASSVGGGVAGLQETQYF.

This clonotype has only a few counts. This chain uses TRBV18 with TRBJ2-1, with D possibly matching TRBD2 (5 bases). The CDR3 contains 16 residues. Trimming took 0 bases from V and 2 from J, leaving 11 bases between them. Germline V gives CDR1 KGHSH, CDR2 LQKENI. Here the CDR3 reads CASSPPSSGAYNEQFF. The CDR3 nucleotides read TGTGCCAGCTCACCACCGTCCAGCGGAGCCTACAATGAGCAGTTCTTC. The variable domain in full, with the rest retrieved from reference TRBV18 and TRBJ2-1, is NAGVMQNPRHLVRRRGQEARLRCSPMKGHSHVYWYRQLPEEGLKFMVYLQKENIIDESGMPKERFSAEFPKEGPSILRIQQVVRGDSAAYFCASSPPSSGAYNEQFFGPGTRLTVL.

The table lists this clonotype with many counts. This chain links TRBV3-1 with TRBJ2-2; no reliable D call. The germline V gene has CDR1 LGHDT and CDR2 YNNKEL (reference sequence). The length of the CDR3 is 17 residues. V shed 2 bases and J shed 1 base, with 14 bases lying between them. The CDR3 loop is CASSQTPWAENTGELFF. CDR3 DNA sequence: TGTGCCAGCAGCCAAACACCGTGGGCAGAGAACACCGGGGAGCTGTTTTTT.

This clonotype was seen at least ten times. The chain employs TRBV28 and TRBJ2-7; TRBD2 aligns across 7 bases. This CDR3 is 16 amino acids long. J was trimmed by 3 bases and V by 6 bases; bases with no gene match: 14. Germline V CDR1 and CDR2: MDHEN, SYDVKM. CDR3 amino acids: CASSSLAGGLGYEQYF. In DNA, the CDR3 is TGTGCCAGCAGCTCCTTAGCGGGCGGTCTCGGCTACGAGCAGTACTTC.

This clonotype has at least ten counts. The chain combines TRBV12-3 or TRBV12-4 with TRBJ1-5, with unresolved D. The V gene lost 1 base and the J gene lost 4 bases, with 11 bases spanning the gap. This CDR3 spans 15 amino acids. CDR3 coding DNA: TGTGCCAGCAGTTTAGATAATCGTTCTAATCAGCCCCAGCATTTT. Its translation is CASSLDNRSNQPQHF.